The rows below give T cell receptor beta chains drawn from one sample of a study of cytomegalovirus exposure and HLA in healthy donors. Assay: immunoSEQ multiplex PCR; the TCRdb copy retains only in-frame clones and omits some. The sample consists of 85,000 to 130,000 clones, over 75% of them appearing once. Sequenced sample: PBMCs. Source of these receptors: a man aged 55 to 69 in good health and CMV-seronegative. Both conserved end residues are trimmed from each CDR3. Each record gives: CDR3 length, V gene, J gene, CDR3 protein.

14	TRBV4-3	TRBJ1-4	ASSPQYGQFNEKLF
12	TRBV30	TRBJ1-1	AWKWGTGNTEAF
13	TRBV5-1	TRBJ1-2	ASSFRQGTNYGYT
13	TRBV10-1	TRBJ2-2	ASSGGPWGSGELF
13	TRBV10-3	TRBJ2-1	AIGGRESSYNEQF
11	TRBV5-1	TRBJ2-3	ASSSETSDTQY
13	TRBV19	TRBJ1-2	ASSFYSQGSYGYT
11	TRBV2	TRBJ2-5	ASSGESQETQY
15	TRBV18	TRBJ1-5	ASSPRQGQEGNQPQH
14	TRBV27	TRBJ2-3	ASSSPAQGRPDTQY
13	TRBV4-3	TRBJ2-5	ASSQETGRGKTQY
13	TRBV5-1	TRBJ1-5	ASSLGGISNQPQH
13	TRBV28	TRBJ1-3	ASSLPVGSGNTIY
12	TRBV10-3	TRBJ1-1	AISETGGNTEAF
13	TRBV6-1	TRBJ2-6	ASSEMTAGANVLT
10	TRBV14	TRBJ2-5	ASSQVRETQY
12	TRBV29-1	TRBJ2-3	SVTAGAFTDTQY
11	TRBV4-1	TRBJ2-1	ASSSSGYNEQF
13	TRBV6-1	TRBJ1-5	ASSADRADNQPQH
11	TRBV9	TRBJ2-7	ASSVAQGYEQY
12	TRBV15	TRBJ1-2	ATSRGNMEGGYT
13	TRBV5-4	TRBJ2-5	ASSRLAGVQETQY
13	TRBV5-4	TRBJ1-2	ASSYLTGLNYGYT
12	TRBV18	TRBJ1-5	ASSPLADNQPQH
14	TRBV7-8	TRBJ2-1	ASSPPLRLAGNEQF
12	TRBV27	TRBJ1-5	ASSYDRGRQPQH
11	TRBV7-6	TRBJ2-4	ASSVGTEYIQY
14	TRBV6-6	TRBJ1-2	ASSRDRGRGRDGYT
15	TRBV13	TRBJ1-2	ASSLGQYGSAGYGYT
14	TRBV5-8	TRBJ2-2	ASSSGQGANTGELF
11	TRBV27	TRBJ1-1	ASSLSRGVEAF
14	TRBV10-3	TRBJ1-1	AIRAGVGGENTEAF
13	TRBV11-2	TRBJ2-1	ASSGGGTGRNEQF
12	TRBV6-6	TRBJ2-5	ASSYPGDKETQY
14	TRBV5-4	TRBJ2-1	ASSPSGGASYNEQF
11	TRBV18	TRBJ2-3	ASSGPRGDTQY
17	TRBV11-2	TRBJ1-1	ASSLDLEGAGAVNTEAF
9	TRBV19	TRBJ2-5	ASSWAETQY
14	TRBV5-1	TRBJ1-3	ASSLSPGQLGNTIY
11	TRBV25-1	TRBJ1-2	ASRGTDLKGCT
12	TRBV28	TRBJ2-1	ASFSGVTYNEQF
12	TRBV10-3	TRBJ1-2	AIREQGLDYGYT
12	TRBV6-5	TRBJ1-2	ASTTGVWSGGYT
12	TRBV25-1	TRBJ2-7	ASSEGGSAYEQY
12	TRBV27	TRBJ1-1	ASSLSFRTVEAF
13	TRBV6-5	TRBJ1-6	ASSYQGRDNSPLH
13	TRBV12-1	TRBJ2-5	ASSSIQGEEETQY
12	TRBV5-4	TRBJ1-2	ASSLGTGNYGYT
13	TRBV5-1	TRBJ1-1	ASSLAESLNTEAF
11	TRBV18	TRBJ1-2	ASSQERSYGYT
16	TRBV5-6	TRBJ1-3	ASSFRDRFSSSGNTIY
11	TRBV7-3	TRBJ2-1	ASSLGTSGGKF
12	TRBV9	TRBJ1-2	ASSVVGDSPYYT
11	TRBV25-1	TRBJ1-1	ASSEYWHTEAF
13	TRBV7-6	TRBJ2-2	ASSSPSASAGELF
14	TRBV7-9	TRBJ2-7	ASSLVWDRGSGEQY
14	TRBV10-3	TRBJ2-7	AISETTGTGSYEQY
12	TRBV14	TRBJ1-6	ASSQLQNNSPLH
13	TRBV27	TRBJ1-1	ASSSPGTVNTEAF